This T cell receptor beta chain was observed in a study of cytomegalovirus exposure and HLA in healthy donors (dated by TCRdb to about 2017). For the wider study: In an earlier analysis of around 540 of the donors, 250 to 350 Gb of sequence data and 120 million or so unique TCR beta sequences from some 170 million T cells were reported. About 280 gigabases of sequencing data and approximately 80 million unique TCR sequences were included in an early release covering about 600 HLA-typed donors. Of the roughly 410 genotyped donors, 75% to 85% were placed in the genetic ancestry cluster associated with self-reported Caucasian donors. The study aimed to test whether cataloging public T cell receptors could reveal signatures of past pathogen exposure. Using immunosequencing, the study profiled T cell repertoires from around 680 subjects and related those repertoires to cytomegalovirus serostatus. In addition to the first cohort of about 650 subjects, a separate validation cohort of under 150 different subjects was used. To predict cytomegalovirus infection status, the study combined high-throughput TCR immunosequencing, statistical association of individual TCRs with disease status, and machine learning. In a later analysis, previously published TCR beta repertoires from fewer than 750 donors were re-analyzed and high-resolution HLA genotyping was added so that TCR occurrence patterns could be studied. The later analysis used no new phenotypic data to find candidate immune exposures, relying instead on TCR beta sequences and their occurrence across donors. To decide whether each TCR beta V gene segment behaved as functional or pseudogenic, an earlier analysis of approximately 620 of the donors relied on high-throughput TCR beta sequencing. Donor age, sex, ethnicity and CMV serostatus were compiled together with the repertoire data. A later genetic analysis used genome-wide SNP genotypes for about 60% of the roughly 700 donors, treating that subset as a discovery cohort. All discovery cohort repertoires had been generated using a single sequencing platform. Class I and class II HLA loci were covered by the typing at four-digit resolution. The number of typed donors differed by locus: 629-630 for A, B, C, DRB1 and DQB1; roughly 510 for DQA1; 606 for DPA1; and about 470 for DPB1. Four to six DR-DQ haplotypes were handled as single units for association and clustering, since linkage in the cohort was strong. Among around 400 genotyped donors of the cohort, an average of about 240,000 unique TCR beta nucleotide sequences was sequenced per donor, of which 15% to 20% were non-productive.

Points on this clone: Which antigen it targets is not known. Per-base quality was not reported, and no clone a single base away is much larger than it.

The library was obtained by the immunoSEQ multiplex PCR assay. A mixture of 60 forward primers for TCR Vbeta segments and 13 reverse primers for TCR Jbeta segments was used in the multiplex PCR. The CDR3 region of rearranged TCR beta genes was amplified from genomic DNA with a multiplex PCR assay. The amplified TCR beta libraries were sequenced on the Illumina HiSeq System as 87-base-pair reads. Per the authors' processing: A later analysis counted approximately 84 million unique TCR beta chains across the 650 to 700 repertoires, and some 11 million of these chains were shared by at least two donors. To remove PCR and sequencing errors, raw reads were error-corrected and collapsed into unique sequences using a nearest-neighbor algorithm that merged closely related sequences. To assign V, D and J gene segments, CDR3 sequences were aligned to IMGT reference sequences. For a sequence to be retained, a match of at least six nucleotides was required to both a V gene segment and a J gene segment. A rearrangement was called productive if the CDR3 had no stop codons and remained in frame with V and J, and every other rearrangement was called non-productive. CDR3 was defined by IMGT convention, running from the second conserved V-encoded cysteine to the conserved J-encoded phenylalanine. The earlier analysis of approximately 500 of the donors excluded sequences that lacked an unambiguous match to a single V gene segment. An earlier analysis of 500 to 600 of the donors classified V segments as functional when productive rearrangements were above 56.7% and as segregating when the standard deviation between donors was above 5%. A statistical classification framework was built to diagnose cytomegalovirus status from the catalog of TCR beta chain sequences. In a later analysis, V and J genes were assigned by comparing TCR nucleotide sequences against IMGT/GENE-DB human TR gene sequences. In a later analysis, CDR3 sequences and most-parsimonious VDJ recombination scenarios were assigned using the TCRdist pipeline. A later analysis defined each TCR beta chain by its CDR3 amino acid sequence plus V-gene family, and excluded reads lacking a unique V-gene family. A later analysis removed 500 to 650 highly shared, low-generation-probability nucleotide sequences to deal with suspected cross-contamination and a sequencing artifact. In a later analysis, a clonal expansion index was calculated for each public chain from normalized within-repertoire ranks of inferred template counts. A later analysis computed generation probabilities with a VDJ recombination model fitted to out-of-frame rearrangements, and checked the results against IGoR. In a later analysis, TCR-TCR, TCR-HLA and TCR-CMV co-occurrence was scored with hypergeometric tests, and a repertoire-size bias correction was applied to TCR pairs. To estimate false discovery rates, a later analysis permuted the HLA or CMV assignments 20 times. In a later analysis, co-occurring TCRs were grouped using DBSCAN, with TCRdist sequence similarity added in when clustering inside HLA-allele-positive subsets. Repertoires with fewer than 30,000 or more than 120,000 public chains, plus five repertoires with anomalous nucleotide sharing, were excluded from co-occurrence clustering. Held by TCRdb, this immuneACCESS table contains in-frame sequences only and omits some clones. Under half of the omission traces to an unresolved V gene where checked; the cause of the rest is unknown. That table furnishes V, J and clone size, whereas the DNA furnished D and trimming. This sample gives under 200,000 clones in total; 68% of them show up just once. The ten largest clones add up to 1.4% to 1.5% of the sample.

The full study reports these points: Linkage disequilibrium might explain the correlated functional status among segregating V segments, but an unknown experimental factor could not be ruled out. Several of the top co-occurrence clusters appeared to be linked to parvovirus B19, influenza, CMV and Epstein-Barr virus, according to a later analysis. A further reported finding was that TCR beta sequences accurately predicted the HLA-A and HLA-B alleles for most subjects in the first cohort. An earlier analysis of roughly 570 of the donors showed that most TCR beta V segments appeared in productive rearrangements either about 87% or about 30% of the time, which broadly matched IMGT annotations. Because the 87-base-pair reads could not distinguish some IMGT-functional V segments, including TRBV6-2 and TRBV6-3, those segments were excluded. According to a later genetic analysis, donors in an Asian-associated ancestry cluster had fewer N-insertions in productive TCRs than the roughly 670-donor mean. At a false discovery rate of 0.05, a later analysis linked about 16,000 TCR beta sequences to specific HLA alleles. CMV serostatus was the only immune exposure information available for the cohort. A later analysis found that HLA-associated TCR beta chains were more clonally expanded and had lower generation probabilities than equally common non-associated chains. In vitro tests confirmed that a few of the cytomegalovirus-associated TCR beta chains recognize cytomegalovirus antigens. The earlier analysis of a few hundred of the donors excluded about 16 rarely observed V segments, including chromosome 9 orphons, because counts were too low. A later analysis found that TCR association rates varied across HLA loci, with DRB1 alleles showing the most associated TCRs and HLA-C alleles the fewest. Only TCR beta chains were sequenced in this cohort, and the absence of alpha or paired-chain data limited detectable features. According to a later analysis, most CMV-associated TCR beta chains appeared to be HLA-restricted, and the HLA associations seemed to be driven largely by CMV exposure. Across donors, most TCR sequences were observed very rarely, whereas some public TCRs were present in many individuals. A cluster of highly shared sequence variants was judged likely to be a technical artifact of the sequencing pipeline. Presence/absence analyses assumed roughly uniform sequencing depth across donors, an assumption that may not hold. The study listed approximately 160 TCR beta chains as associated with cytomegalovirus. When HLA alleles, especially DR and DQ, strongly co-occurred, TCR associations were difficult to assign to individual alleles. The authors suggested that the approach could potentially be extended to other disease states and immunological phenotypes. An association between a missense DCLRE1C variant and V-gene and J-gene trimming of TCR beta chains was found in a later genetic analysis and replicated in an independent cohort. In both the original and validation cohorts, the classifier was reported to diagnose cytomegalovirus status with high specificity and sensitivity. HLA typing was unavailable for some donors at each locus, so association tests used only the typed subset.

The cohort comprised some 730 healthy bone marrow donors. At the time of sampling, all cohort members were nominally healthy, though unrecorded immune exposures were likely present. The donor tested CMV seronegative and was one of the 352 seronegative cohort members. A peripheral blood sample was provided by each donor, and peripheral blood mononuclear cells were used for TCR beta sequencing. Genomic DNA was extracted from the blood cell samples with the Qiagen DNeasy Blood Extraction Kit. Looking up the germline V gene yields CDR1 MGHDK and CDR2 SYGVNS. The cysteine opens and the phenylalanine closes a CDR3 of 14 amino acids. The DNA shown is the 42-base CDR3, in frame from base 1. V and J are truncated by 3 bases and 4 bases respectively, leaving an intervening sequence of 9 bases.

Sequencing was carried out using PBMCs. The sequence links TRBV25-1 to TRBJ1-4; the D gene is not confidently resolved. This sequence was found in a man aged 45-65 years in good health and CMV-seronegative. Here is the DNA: TGTGCCAGCAGTGATCTCCCGGTTAATGAAAAACTGTTTTTT. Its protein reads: CASSDLPVNEKLFF.